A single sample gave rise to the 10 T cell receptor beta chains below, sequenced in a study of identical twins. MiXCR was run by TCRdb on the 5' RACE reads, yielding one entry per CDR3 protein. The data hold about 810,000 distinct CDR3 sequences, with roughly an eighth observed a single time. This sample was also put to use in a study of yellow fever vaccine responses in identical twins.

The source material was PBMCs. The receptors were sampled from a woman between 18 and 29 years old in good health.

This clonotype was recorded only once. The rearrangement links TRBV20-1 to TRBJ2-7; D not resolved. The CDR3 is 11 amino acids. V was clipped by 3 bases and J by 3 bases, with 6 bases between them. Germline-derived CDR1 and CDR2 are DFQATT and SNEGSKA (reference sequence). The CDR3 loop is CSASIRYEQYF. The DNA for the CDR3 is TGCAGTGCTAGTATCCGCTACGAGCAGTACTTC.

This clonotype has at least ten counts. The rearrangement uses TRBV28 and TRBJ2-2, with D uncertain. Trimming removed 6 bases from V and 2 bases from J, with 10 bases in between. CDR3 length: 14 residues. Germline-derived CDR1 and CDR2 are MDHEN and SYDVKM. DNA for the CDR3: TGTGCCAGCAGCTTGACGGGTAACACCGGGGAGCTGTTTTTT. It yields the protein CASSLTGNTGELFF.

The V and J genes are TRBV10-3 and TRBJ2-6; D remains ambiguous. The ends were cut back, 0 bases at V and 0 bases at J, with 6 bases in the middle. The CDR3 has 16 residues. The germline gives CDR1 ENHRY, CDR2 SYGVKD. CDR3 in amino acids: CAISESTISGANVLTF. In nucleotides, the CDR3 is TGTGCCATCAGTGAGTCGACGATCTCTGGGGCCAACGTCCTGACTTTC.

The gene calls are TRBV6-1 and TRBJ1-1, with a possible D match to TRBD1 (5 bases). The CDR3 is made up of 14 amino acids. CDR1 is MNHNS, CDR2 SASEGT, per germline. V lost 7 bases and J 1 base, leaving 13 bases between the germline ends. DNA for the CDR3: TGTGCCAGCACCCCAGGGATAACGAACACTGAAGCTTTCTTT. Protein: CASTPGITNTEAFF.

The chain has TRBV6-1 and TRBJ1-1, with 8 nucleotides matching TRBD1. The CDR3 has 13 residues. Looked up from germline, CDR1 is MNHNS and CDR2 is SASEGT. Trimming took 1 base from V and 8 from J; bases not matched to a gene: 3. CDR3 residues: CASSEVRGREAFF. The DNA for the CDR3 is TGTGCCAGCAGTGAAGTCAGGGGGCGCGAAGCTTTCTTT.

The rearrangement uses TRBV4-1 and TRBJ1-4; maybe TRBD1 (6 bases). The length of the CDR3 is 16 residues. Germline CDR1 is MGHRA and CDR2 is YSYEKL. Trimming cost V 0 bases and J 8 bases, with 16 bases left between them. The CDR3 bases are TGCGCCAGCAGCCAAGATGCAGGGGCTTTAAAGGAAAAACTGTTTTTT. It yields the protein CASSQDAGALKEKLFF.

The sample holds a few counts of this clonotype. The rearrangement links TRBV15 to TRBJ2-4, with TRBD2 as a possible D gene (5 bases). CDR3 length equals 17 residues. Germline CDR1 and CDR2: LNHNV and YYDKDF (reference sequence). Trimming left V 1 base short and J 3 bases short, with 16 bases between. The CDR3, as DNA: TGTGCCACCAGCAGAGGGGTAGGAACGGCGGGCAAAAACATTCAGTACTTC. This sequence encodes CATSRGVGTAGKNIQYF.

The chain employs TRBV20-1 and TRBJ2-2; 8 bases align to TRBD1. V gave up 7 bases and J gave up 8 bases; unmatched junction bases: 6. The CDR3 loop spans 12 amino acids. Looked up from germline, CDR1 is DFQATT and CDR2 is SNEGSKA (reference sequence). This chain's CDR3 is CSVTGDRGELFF. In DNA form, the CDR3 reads TGCAGTGTAACAGGGGACAGGGGGGAGCTGTTTTTT.

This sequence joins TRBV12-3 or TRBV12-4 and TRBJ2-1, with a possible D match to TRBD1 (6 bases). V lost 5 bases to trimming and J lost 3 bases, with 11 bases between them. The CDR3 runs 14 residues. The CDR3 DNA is TGTGCCAGCAGTAACAGGGAGAGCTACAATGAGCAGTTCTTC. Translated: CASSNRESYNEQFF.

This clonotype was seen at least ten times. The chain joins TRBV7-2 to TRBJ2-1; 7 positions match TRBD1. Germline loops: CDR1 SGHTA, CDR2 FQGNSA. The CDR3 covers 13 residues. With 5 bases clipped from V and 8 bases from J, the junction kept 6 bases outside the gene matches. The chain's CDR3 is CASSRTGRDEQFF. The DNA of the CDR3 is TGTGCCAGCAGCCGGACAGGTAGGGATGAGCAGTTCTTC. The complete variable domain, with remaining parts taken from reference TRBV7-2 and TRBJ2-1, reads GAGVSQSPSNKVTEKGKDVELRCDPISGHTALYWYRQSLGQGLEFLIYFQGNSAPDKSGLPSDRFSAERTGGSVSTLTIQRTQQEDSAVYLCASSRTGRDEQFFGPGTRLTVL.